These 25 T cell receptor beta chains share one sample of origin, sequenced in a study of T-cell memory formation after mild COVID-19. TCRdb re-analysed the 5' RACE reads in MiXCR, keeping a single row per CDR3 protein. The sample holds 540,000 or so distinct CDR3 sequences; 20% are singletons and the top ten take under 15%. Sequencing used PBMCs or a T cell subset sorted from them (not recorded which). These receptors were obtained from an adult woman who had mild COVID-19 (a few samples of this study predate the infection). Cell type and time point are not known.

The rearrangement uses TRBV24-1 and TRBJ2-2, with 10 bases identical to TRBD1. V was pared by 4 bases and J by 8 bases, with 9 bases of the junction left unmatched. The CDR3 consists of 16 residues. Germline CDR1 KGHDR, CDR2 SFDVKD. In DNA, the CDR3 is TGTGCCACCAGTGACCTCTCGGGACAGGGGAGAGGGGAGCTGTTTTTT. It specifies CATSDLSGQGRGELFF.

This clonotype was picked up many times. The V gene is TRBV12-3 or TRBV12-4, the J gene TRBJ2-7; D assignment may be TRBD1 or TRBD2 (6 bases each). The CDR3 sequence is 12 residues long. V lost 6 bases and J 5 bases, leaving 11 bases between the germline ends. The CDR3 region has the DNA TGTGCCAGCAGCCCACGGGGGCACGAGCAGTACTTC. It encodes CASSPRGHEQYF.

The V and J genes are TRBV9 and TRBJ1-1, with no clear D. The CDR3 loop spans 15 amino acids. From germline, CDR1 is SGDLS and CDR2 YYNGEE. V lost 0 bases to trimming and J lost 1 base, with 10 bases between them. CDR3 loop: CASSVDSGSNTEAFF. The CDR3 DNA reads TGTGCCAGCAGCGTAGATTCCGGGTCGAACACTGAAGCTTTCTTT.

The sample holds many counts of this clonotype. The chain carries TRBV18 and TRBJ2-3; D is undetermined. CDR1 is KGHSH and CDR2 is LQKENI in the germline V gene. There are 16 residues in the CDR3. V gave up 2 bases and J gave up 0 bases, with 12 bases separating them. The CDR3 nucleotides are TGTGCCAGCTCACCAAAGGGATTACGAAGCACAGATACGCAGTATTTT. Encoded protein: CASSPKGLRSTDTQYF. The full variable domain, rest sourced from reference TRBV18 and TRBJ2-3, is NAGVMQNPRHLVRRRGQEARLRCSPMKGHSHVYWYRQLPEEGLKFMVYLQKENIIDESGMPKERFSAEFPKEGPSILRIQQVVRGDSAAYFCASSPKGLRSTDTQYFGPGTRLTVL.

This clonotype occurred a few times. The CDR3 loop is CASGTGGRETQYF. The CDR3 DNA is TGCGCCAGCGGGACAGGGGGCCGAGAGACCCAGTACTTC. V usage is TRBV5-1 and J usage is TRBJ2-5, with 12 bases aligning to TRBD1. Germline trimming cut 7 bases from V and 4 bases from J; bases unmatched to any gene: 2. Per germline, CDR1 SGHRS and CDR2 YFSETQ. CDR3 length equals 13 residues.

This sequence joins TRBV20-1 and TRBJ1-5; a possible D gene is TRBD1 (6 bases). Trimming left V 3 bases short and J 6 bases short, with 30 bases between. The germline V gene encodes CDR1 DFQATT and CDR2 SNEGSKA (reference sequence). The CDR3 sequence is 19 residues long. Here the CDR3 DNA reads TGCAGTGCTAGGGGTATTCCGGGACCGGGGTATGGCAGGGGTCAGCCCCAGCATTTT. Translated: CSARGIPGPGYGRGQPQHF.

This clonotype was observed a few times. This chain uses TRBV5-1 with TRBJ2-1, with D possibly TRBD2 on 6 matching bases. The CDR3 contains 18 residues. The ends were cut back, 0 bases at V and 0 bases at J, with 16 bases in the middle. From germline, CDR1 is SGHRS and CDR2 YFSETQ. The CDR3 DNA reads TGCGCCAGCAGCTTGGTGGTAGCGGTCGCGAGCTCCTACAATGAGCAGTTCTTC. Its translation: CASSLVVAVASSYNEQFF.

In the case of this clonotype: A read error may produce the germline difference seen at one junction end. The gene calls are TRBV29-1 and TRBJ2-7, with a possible D match to TRBD1 (6 bases). Germline V gives CDR1 SQVTM, CDR2 ANQGSEA. The CDR3 extends over 12 amino acids. The CDR3 DNA follows: TGCAGCGTGGGTACAGGGTCCTGCGAGCAGTACTTC. Translating gives CSVGTGSCEQYF.

The CDR3 protein is CASSLGAGSRETQYF. The CDR3 DNA reads as TGTGCCAGCAGCTTGGGCGCGGGAAGCAGGGAGACCCAGTACTTC. This chain uses TRBV5-6 with TRBJ2-5, with a possible D match to TRBD2 (6 bases). The ends were cut back, 0 bases at V and 5 bases at J, with 14 bases in the middle. The CDR3 has 15 amino acids. Germline CDR1 reads SGHDT; CDR2 reads YYEEEE.

This sequence joins TRBV5-1 and TRBJ2-3, with unresolved D. CDR1 and CDR2 (germline): SGHRS, YFSETQ. The CDR3 extends over 15 amino acids. Trimming stripped 1 base from V and 5 bases from J, with 14 bases between. The CDR3 DNA reads TGCGCCAGCAGCTTGCGACGGGCAGGTCGAGATACGCAGTATTTT. Protein: CASSLRRAGRDTQYF.

This clonotype was found a few times. The V gene is TRBV20-1, the J gene TRBJ1-1, with D unresolved. Trimming took off 5 bases at V and 5 bases at J, with 9 bases between the two ends. Germline lookup yields CDR1 DFQATT and CDR2 SNEGSKA (reference sequence). The CDR3 contains 11 residues. The CDR3 DNA reads as TGCAGTGCTTCCGGCGAAACTGAAGCTTTCTTT. Translation gives CSASGETEAFF.

The V gene is TRBV12-3 or TRBV12-4, the J gene TRBJ2-7; D gene ambiguous. The CDR3 totals 15 residues. V lost 7 bases to trimming and J lost 6 bases, with 22 bases between them. DNA for the CDR3: TGTGCCAGCACCCCTGAGGCCCGCAGGCTACGCGAGCAGTACTTC. Protein: CASTPEARRLREQYF.

V usage is TRBV6-5 and J usage is TRBJ2-2, with TRBD1 identical over 7 bases. This CDR3 region has 14 residues. Unmatched junction bases numbered 7, after V lost 5 bases and J lost 7 bases. CDR1 and CDR2 from the germline V gene are MNHEY and SVGAGI. CDR3 bases: TGTGCCAGCAGTGCACTAACAGGGGACGGGGAGCTGTTTTTT. Translation: CASSALTGDGELFF.

The V call is TRBV6-2 or TRBV6-3, the J call TRBJ2-6; D is uncertain. The V gene lost 5 bases and the J gene lost 0 bases, with 11 bases spanning the gap. The CDR3 has 16 residues. CDR1 MNHEY and CDR2 SVGEGT come from the germline V gene. The CDR3 reads CASSPSLGSGANVLTF. CDR3 DNA sequence: TGTGCCAGCAGTCCCTCCCTAGGCTCTGGGGCCAACGTCCTGACTTTC.

The chain uses TRBV7-6 and TRBJ2-1; D is unresolved. CDR3 length: 16 residues. With 1 base removed from V and 4 bases from J, the gap between germline ends came to 14 bases. In germline, CDR1 is SGHVS, CDR2 FNYEAQ. The CDR3 spells CASSLEALTEYNEQFF. The DNA for the CDR3 is TGTGCCAGCAGCTTAGAAGCCCTAACTGAATACAATGAGCAGTTCTTC.

This clonotype was detected only a few times. CDR3 DNA sequence: TGTGCCATTGGGACAGGGATTTTTAACGAGCAGTACTTC. This sequence encodes CAIGTGIFNEQYF. The gene calls are TRBV10-3 and TRBJ2-7; 9 bases are shared with TRBD1. The ends lost 9 bases at V and 5 bases at J; junction bases unmatched: 8. Germline V lookup: CDR1 ENHRY, CDR2 SYGVKD. CDR3 size: 13 residues.

The V gene is TRBV27, the J gene TRBJ2-7; 10 bases fit TRBD1. Germline assignment: CDR1 MNHEY and CDR2 SMNVEV (reference sequence). J was trimmed by 4 bases and V by 5 bases; bases with no gene match: 11. The CDR3 has 16 amino acids. The CDR3 spells CASSPLYGTGVYEQYF. The CDR3 DNA reads as TGTGCCAGCAGTCCACTGTATGGGACAGGGGTTTACGAGCAGTACTTC.

CDR3 region: CASSFGLAGGDNEQFF. CDR3 in DNA: TGTGCCAGCAGCTTTGGACTAGCGGGGGGGGACAATGAGCAGTTCTTC. V and J are TRBV7-2 and TRBJ2-1; TRBD2 matches at 15 bases. Germline CDR1 and CDR2: SGHTA and FQGNSA. This CDR3 region has 16 residues. The V gene end was trimmed by 3 bases and the J gene end by 5 bases; junction bases not matched to a gene: 2.

The V call is TRBV7-8, the J call TRBJ2-7; D possibly corresponds to TRBD1 (6 bases). Germline V gene lookup returns CDR1 SGHVS and CDR2 FQNEAQ. Trimming removed 3 bases at V and 4 bases at J, with 16 bases between. This CDR3 contains 15 residues. For the CDR3, the DNA is TGTGCCAGCAGCTTCTACATAGGGGACATGTACGAGCAGTACTTC. Its protein product is CASSFYIGDMYEQYF.

This chain joins TRBV11-3 and TRBJ2-3, with D unclear. The CDR3 consists of 17 residues. The germline V and J ends were trimmed by 4 bases and 0 bases, with 17 bases remaining between them. In germline, CDR1 is SGHNT, CDR2 YENEEA. CDR3 DNA sequence: TGTGCCAGCAGCTCCGGCTTGGGGATCGCTAGCACAGATACGCAGTATTTT. This codes for CASSSGLGIASTDTQYF.

This clonotype appeared a few times. The chain employs TRBV9 and TRBJ2-7, with 7 bases aligning to TRBD1. Germline V lookup: CDR1 SGDLS, CDR2 YYNGEE. V dropped 0 bases and J dropped 3; count of bases not matched to a gene: 3. The CDR3 runs to 14 residues. For the CDR3, the DNA is TGTGCCAGCAGCGTAGGAGGGACAGACTACGAGCAGTACTTC. Translating it yields CASSVGGTDYEQYF.

This clonotype was picked up a small number of times. V gene TRBV27 combines with J gene TRBJ1-1, with D possibly matching TRBD1 (6 bases). The V and J ends lost 1 base and 11 bases respectively, with 14 bases between them. CDR1 MNHEY and CDR2 SMNVEV come from the germline V gene (reference sequence). CDR3 length equals 13 residues. In nucleotides, the CDR3 is TGTGCCAGCAGTTTATATGCTGGGGGCTTGGCTTTCTTT. This gives the protein CASSLYAGGLAFF.

This clonotype was seen a handful of times. The chain links TRBV7-8 to TRBJ2-2; D is perhaps TRBD2 (6 bases). Trimming took 8 bases from V and 4 from J, leaving 14 bases between them. This CDR3 has 14 amino acids. Germline CDR1 and CDR2: SGHVS and FQNEAQ. The CDR3 loop reads CASGERESTGELFF. In DNA form, the CDR3 reads TGTGCCAGCGGAGAACGGGAGAGCACCGGGGAGCTGTTTTTT.

This clonotype was seen only a few times. This chain joins TRBV6-6 and TRBJ1-2; a possible D gene is TRBD1 (5 bases). Trimming pared 5 bases from V and 2 bases from J, leaving 21 bases between. From germline, CDR1 is MNHNY and CDR2 SVGAGI (reference sequence). The CDR3 is 17 residues long. CDR3 nucleotides: TGTGCCAGCAGTCCAAACGTCCCGGGACGGAGGAACTATGGCTACACCTTC. Encoded protein: CASSPNVPGRRNYGYTF.

This clonotype was counted only a few times. This chain connects TRBV25-1 to TRBJ1-2, with no clear D. Trimming pared 5 bases from V and 0 bases from J, leaving 13 bases between. From germline, CDR1 is MGHDK and CDR2 SYGVNS. The CDR3 has 15 residues. The CDR3 nucleotides are TGTGCCAGCAGTCCGGCGCACTTAGCTAACTATGGCTACACCTTC. Its protein is CASSPAHLANYGYTF.